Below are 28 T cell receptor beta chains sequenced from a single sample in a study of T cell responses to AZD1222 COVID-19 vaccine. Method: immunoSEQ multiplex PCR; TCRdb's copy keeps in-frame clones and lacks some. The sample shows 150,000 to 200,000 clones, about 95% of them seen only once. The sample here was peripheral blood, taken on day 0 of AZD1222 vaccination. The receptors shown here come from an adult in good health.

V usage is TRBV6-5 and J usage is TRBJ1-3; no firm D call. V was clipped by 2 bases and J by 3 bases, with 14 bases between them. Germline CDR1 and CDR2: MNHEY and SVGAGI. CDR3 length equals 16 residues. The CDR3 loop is CASSYTRTGVGNTIYF. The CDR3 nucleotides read TGTGCCAGCAGTTACACCCGGACGGGAGTTGGAAACACCATATATTTT.

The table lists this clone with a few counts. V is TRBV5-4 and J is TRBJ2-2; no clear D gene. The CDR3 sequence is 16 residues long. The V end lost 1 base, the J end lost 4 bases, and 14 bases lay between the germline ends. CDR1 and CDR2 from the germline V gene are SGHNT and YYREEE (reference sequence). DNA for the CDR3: TGTGCCAGCAGCTTGCCGAACTGGCGTGGCACCGGGGAGCTGTTTTTT. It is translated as CASSLPNWRGTGELFF.

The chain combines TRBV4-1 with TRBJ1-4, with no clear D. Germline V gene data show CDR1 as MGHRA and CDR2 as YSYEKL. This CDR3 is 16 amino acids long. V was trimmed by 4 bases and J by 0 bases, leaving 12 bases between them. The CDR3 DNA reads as TGCGCCAGCAGCCGAACCGGGGTCACAACTAATGAAAAACTGTTTTTT. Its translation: CASSRTGVTTNEKLFF.

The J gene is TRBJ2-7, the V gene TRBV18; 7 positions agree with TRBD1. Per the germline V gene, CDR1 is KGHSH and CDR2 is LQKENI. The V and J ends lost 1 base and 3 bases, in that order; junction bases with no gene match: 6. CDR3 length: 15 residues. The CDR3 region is CASSPQTGSYYEQYF. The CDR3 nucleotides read TGTGCCAGCTCACCACAGACAGGGTCCTACTACGAGCAGTACTTC.

CDR3 region: CASGSEKGGYTF. The CDR3 bases are TGTGCCAGCGGGTCTGAGAAGGGAGGCTACACCTTC. The V gene is TRBV28, the J gene TRBJ1-2; D is ambiguous. CDR1 is MDHEN and CDR2 is SYDVKM in the germline V gene. The ends were cut back, 8 bases at V and 8 bases at J, with 15 bases in the middle. This CDR3 spans 12 amino acids.

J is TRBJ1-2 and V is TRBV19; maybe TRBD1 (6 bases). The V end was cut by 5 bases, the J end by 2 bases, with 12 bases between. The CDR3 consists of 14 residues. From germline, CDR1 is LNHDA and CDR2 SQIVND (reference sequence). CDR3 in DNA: TGTGCCAGTAGTGCGGGACACCAGAACTATGGCTACACCTTC. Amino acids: CASSAGHQNYGYTF.

Here the CDR3 reads CASSSGGLGEKLFF. The CDR3 DNA reads as TGTGCCAGCAGTTCAGGCGGCCTTGGTGAAAAACTGTTTTTT. The chain employs TRBV28 and TRBJ1-4; D not resolved. Trimming removed 4 bases from V and 7 bases from J, with 13 bases in between. CDR3 length equals 14 residues. CDR1 and CDR2 (germline): MDHEN, SYDVKM.

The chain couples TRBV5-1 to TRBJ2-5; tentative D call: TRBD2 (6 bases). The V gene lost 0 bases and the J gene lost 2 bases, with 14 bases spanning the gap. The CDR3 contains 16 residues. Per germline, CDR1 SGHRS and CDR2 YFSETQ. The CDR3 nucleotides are TGCGCCAGCAGCTTGGACGGCGGGGTTTTGCAAGAGACCCAGTACTTC. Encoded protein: CASSLDGGVLQETQYF. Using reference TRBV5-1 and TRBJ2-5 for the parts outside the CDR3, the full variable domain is KAGVTQTPRYLIKTRGQQVTLSCSPISGHRSVSWYQQTPGQGLQFLFEYFSETQRNKGNFPGRFSGRQFSNSRSEMNVSTLELGDSALYLCASSLDGGVLQETQYFGPGTRLLVL.

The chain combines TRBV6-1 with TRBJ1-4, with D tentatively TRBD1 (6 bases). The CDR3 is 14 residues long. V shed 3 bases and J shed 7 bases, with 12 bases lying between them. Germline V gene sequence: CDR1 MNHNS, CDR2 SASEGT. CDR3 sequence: CASSEGIRGEKLFF. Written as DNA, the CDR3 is TGTGCCAGCAGTGAGGGTATCAGGGGTGAAAAACTGTTTTTT.

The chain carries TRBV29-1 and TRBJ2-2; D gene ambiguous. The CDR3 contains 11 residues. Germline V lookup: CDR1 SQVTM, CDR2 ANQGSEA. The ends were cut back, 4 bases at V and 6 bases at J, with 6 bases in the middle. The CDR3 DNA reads TGCAGCGTTGTAAAATCCGGGGAGCTGTTTTTT. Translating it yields CSVVKSGELFF.

The DNA of the CDR3 is TGTGCCAGCAGCCCGAGCCGTGGTCTCTACAATGAGCAGTTCTTC. Protein sequence: CASSPSRGLYNEQFF. The chain joins TRBV7-6 to TRBJ2-1; the D is unclear. V lost 5 bases, J lost 3 bases, and 14 bases lay in between. This CDR3 spans 15 amino acids. Per germline, CDR1 SGHVS and CDR2 FNYEAQ.

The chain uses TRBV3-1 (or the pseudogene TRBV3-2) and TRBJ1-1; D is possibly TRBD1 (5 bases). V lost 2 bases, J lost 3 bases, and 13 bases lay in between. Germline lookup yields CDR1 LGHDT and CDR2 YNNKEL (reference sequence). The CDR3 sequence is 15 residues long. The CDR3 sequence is CASSQSGRGDTEAFF. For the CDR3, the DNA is TGTGCCAGCAGCCAATCCGGCCGGGGGGACACTGAAGCTTTCTTT.

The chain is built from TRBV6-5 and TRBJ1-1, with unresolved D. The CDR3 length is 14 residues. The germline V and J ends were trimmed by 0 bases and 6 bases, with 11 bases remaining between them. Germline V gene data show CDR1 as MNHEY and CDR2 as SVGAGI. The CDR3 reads CASSYSNIGAEAFF. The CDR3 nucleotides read TGTGCCAGCAGTTACTCAAACATAGGCGCTGAAGCTTTCTTT.

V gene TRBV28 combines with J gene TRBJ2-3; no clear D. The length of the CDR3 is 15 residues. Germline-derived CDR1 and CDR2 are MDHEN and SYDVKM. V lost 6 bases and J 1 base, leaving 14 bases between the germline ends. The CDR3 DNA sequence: TGTGCCAGCAGGCCCCGCGGCGAGGGCACAGATACGCAGTATTTT. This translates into CASRPRGEGTDTQYF.

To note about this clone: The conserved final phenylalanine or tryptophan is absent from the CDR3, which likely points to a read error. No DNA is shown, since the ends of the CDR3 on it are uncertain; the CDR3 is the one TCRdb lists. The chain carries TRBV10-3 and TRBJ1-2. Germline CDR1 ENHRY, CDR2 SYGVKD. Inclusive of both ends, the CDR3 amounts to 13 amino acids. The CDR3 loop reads CAISESIGQDFRI.

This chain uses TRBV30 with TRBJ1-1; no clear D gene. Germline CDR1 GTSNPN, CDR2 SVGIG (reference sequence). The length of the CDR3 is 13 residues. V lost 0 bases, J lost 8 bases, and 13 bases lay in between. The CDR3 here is CAWSVSVGTEAFF. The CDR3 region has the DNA TGTGCCTGGAGTGTGTCCGTAGGTACGGAAGCTTTCTTT.

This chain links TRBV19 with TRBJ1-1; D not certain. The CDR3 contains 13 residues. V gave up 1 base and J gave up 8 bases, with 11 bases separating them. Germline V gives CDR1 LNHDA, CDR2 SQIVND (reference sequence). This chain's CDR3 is CASSIVATNEAFF. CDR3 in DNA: TGTGCCAGTAGTATAGTGGCCACCAACGAAGCTTTCTTT.

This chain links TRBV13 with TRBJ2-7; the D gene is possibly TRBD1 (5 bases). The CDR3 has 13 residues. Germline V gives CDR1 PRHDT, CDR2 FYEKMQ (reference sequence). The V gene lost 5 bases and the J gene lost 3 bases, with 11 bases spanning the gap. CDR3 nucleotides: TGTGCCAGCAGCGGTCGACAGATCTACGAGCAGTACTTC. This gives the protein CASSGRQIYEQYF.

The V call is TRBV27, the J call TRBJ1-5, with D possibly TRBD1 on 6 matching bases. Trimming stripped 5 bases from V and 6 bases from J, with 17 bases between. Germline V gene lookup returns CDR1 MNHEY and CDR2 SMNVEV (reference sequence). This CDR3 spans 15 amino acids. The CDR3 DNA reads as TGTGCCAGCAGTCTCATACAGGGAGGCGGTCAGCCCCAGCATTTT. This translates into CASSLIQGGGQPQHF.

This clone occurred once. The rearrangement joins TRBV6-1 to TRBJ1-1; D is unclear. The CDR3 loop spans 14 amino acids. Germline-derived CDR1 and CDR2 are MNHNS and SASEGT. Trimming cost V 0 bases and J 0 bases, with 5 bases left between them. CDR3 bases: TGTGCCAGCAGTGAAGCCTTGGTGAACACTGAAGCTTTCTTT. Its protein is CASSEALVNTEAFF.

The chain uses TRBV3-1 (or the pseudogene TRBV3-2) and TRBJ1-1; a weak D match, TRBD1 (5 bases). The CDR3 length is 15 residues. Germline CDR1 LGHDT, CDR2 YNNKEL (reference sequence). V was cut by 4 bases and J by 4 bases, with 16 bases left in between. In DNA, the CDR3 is TGTGCCAGCAGCCCTTTCGGGCGCCAGGGCACTGAAGCTTTCTTT. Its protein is CASSPFGRQGTEAFF.

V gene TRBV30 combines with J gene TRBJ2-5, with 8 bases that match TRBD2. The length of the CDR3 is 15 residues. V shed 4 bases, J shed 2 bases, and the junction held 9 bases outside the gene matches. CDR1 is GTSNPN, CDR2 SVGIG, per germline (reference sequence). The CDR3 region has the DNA TGTGCCTGGAAGGCGATAGCGGGGCCGCAAGAGACCCAGTACTTC. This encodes CAWKAIAGPQETQYF.

The CDR3 DNA reads TGTGCCAGCAGTGATCGACGGCCTGATCAGCCCCAGCATTTT. Residues: CASSDRRPDQPQHF. The chain employs TRBV6-1 and TRBJ1-5, with D hard to call. CDR1 is MNHNS and CDR2 is SASEGT in the germline V gene. The CDR3 extends over 14 amino acids. The V and J ends lost 3 bases and 5 bases respectively, with 11 bases between them.

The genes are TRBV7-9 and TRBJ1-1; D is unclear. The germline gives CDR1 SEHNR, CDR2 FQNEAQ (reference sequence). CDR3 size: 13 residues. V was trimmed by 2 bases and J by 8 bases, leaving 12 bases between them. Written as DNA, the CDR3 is TGTGCCAGCAGCTTACCATCTCACCTAGAAGCTTTCTTT. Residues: CASSLPSHLEAFF.

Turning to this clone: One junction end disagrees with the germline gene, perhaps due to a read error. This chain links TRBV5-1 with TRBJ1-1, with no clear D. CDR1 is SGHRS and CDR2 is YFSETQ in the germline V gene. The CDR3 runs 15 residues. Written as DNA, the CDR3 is TGCGCCAGCAGCTTGGATACCCGTCGGAACGCTGAAGCTTTCTTT. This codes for CASSLDTRRNAEAFF. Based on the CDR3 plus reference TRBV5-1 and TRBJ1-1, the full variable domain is KAGVTQTPRYLIKTRGQQVTLSCSPISGHRSVSWYQQTPGQGLQFLFEYFSETQRNKGNFPGRFSGRQFSNSRSEMNVSTLELGDSALYLCASSLDTRRNAEAFFGQGTRLTVV.

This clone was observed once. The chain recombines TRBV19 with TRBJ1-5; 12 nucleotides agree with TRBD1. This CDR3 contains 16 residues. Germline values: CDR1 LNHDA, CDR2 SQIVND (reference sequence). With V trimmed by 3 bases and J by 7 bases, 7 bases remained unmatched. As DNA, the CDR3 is TGTGCCAGTAGTATTGGGGACAGGGGGCTTGGCCAGCCCCAGCATTTT. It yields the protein CASSIGDRGLGQPQHF.

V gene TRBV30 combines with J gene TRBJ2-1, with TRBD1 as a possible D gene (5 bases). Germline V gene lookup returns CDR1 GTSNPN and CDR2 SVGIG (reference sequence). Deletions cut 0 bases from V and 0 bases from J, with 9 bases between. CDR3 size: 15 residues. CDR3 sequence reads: CAWSVQAVSYNEQFF. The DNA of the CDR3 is TGTGCCTGGAGTGTACAGGCGGTCTCCTACAATGAGCAGTTCTTC.

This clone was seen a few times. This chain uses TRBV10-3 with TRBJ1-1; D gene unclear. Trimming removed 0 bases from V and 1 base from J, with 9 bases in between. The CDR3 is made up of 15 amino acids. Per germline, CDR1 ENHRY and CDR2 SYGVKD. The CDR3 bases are TGTGCCATCAGTGAGTCAAGAGGCAGGAACACTGAAGCTTTCTTT. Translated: CAISESRGRNTEAFF.